Below are 29 T cell receptor beta chains sequenced from a single sample in a study of cytomegalovirus exposure and HLA in healthy donors. Only in-frame clones appear in the TCRdb table, and some are missing; sequencing was by immunoSEQ multiplex PCR. The sample shows tens of thousands of clones, roughly 96% of them seen only once. The sample comprised PBMCs. These receptors came from a woman aged 18-30 years in good health and CMV-seropositive.

This sequence joins TRBV5-1 and TRBJ2-1; possibly TRBD2 for D (6 bases). V shed 5 bases and J shed 10 bases, with 25 bases lying between them. The CDR3 covers 16 residues. Germline loops: CDR1 SGHRS, CDR2 YFSETQ. The CDR3 coding sequence is TGCGCCAGCAGAATGGGGGGTCTATCGGGGAGGAGGGAGCAGTTCTTC. Protein product: CASRMGGLSGRREQFF.

This chain links TRBV30 with TRBJ2-7; a weak D match, TRBD2 (6 bases). This CDR3 has 16 residues. Germline V gene sequence: CDR1 GTSNPN, CDR2 SVGIG (reference sequence). Trimming pared 0 bases from V and 2 bases from J, leaving 17 bases between. The CDR3: CAWSVRGWTQPYEQYF. DNA for the CDR3: TGTGCCTGGAGTGTACGGGGGTGGACTCAGCCCTACGAGCAGTACTTC.

The chain joins TRBV4-2 to TRBJ1-2; possible D gene TRBD1, 5 bases. The V end was cut by 3 bases, the J end by 9 bases, with 26 bases between. Germline V gene lookup returns CDR1 LGHNA and CDR2 YNFKEQ. The length of the CDR3 is 17 residues. CDR3 protein: CASSQGTSQVLAYRYTF. Written as DNA, the CDR3 is TGTGCCAGCAGCCAGGGGACTTCACAGGTTCTTGCGTATCGCTACACCTTC.

V and J are TRBV4-2 and TRBJ2-7, with 9 bases aligning to TRBD2. Germline loops: CDR1 LGHNA, CDR2 YNFKEQ. The CDR3 has 16 residues. V lost 0 bases to trimming and J lost 1 base; unmatched junction nucleotides: 4. For the CDR3, the DNA is TGTGCCAGCAGCCAAGATTGGCGGGGGGGATCCTACGAGCAGTACTTC. Amino acid sequence: CASSQDWRGGSYEQYF.

The chain joins TRBV11-2 to TRBJ1-1; 7 bases match TRBD1. The CDR3 is 15 amino acids. Trimming removed 5 bases from V and 1 base from J; junction bases left unmatched: 7. The germline V gene has CDR1 SGHAT and CDR2 FQNNGV. The CDR3 region is CASSQLTGSNTEAFF. CDR3 nucleotides: TGTGCCAGCAGCCAATTGACAGGGTCGAACACTGAAGCTTTCTTT.

CDR3 nucleotides: TGCGCCAGCAGCTTGGCGGGGGGGGCGATATCTGAAGCTTTCTTT. This gives the protein CASSLAGGAISEAFF. The rearrangement uses TRBV5-1 and TRBJ1-1; D is perhaps TRBD1 (6 bases). In germline, CDR1 is SGHRS, CDR2 YFSETQ. The CDR3 length is 15 residues. V lost 0 bases, J lost 6 bases, and 15 bases lay in between.

This chain uses TRBV7-8 with TRBJ2-7, with 8 nucleotides matching TRBD1. This CDR3 has 15 residues. Losses at the gene ends were 5 bases for V and 3 bases for J; bases not matched to a gene: 9. CDR1 and CDR2 (germline): SGHVS, FQNEAQ. CDR3 DNA: TGTGCCAGCAGCCAAGGACAGGGACCGAACTACGAGCAGTACTTC. Translating gives CASSQGQGPNYEQYF.

CDR3 protein: CASRLSGGRGETQYF. The CDR3 bases are TGTGCCAGCAGGTTAAGCGGGGGGCGAGGAGAGACCCAGTACTTC. The chain employs TRBV2 and TRBJ2-5; 9 bases line up with TRBD2. V shed 6 bases and J 4 bases; nucleotides not matched to a gene: 9. Germline CDR1 and CDR2: SNHLY and FYNNEI. The CDR3 has 15 amino acids.

The chain recombines TRBV15 with TRBJ1-2, with TRBD1 as a possible D gene (6 bases). This CDR3 has 16 amino acids. CDR1 is LNHNV, CDR2 YYDKDF, per germline (reference sequence). The V gene lost 5 bases and the J gene lost 0 bases, with 16 bases spanning the gap. CDR3 sequence: CATSWDTGSSNYGYTF. Here the CDR3 DNA reads TGTGCCACCAGCTGGGACACCGGGTCTTCTAACTATGGCTACACCTTC.

The rearrangement links TRBV21-1 to TRBJ2-5; the table's D gene call, TRBD2, was not cross checked with the DNA. TRBV21-1 corresponds to a pseudogene. The CDR3 length is 15 residues. CDR3 in amino acids: CASRTSGVYQETQYF. CDR3 DNA sequence: TGTGCCAGTCGGACTAGCGGAGTGTACCAAGAGACCCAGTACTTC.

V usage is TRBV5-6 and J usage is TRBJ1-2, with D unclear. The CDR3 is 15 residues long. Germline loops: CDR1 SGHDT, CDR2 YYEEEE. V lost 0 bases to trimming and J lost 6 bases, with 15 bases between them. The CDR3, as DNA: TGTGCCAGCAGCTTGGCCCCTAATGAATTCAATGGCTACACCTTC. Protein: CASSLAPNEFNGYTF. Together with reference TRBV5-6 and TRBJ1-2, the CDR3 gives the full variable domain: DAGVTQSPTHLIKTRGQQVTLRCSPKSGHDTVSWYQQALGQGPQFIFQYYEEEERQRGNFPDRFSGHQFPNYSSELNVNALLLGDSALYLCASSLAPNEFNGYTFGSGTRLTVV.

The genes are TRBV6-1 and TRBJ2-7; no clear D. The CDR3 runs to 16 residues. V was clipped by 0 bases and J by 3 bases, with 15 bases between them. The germline CDR1 and CDR2 sequences are MNHNS and SASEGT. The chain's CDR3 is CASSEALPMSGYEQYF. As DNA, the CDR3 is TGTGCCAGCAGTGAAGCGCTTCCCATGAGTGGCTACGAGCAGTACTTC.

The genes are TRBV9 and TRBJ2-7; TRBD2 is a possible D gene (5 bases). The CDR3 has 13 amino acids. The V end was cut by 2 bases, the J end by 6 bases, with 12 bases between. Per the germline V gene, CDR1 is SGDLS and CDR2 is YYNGEE. The CDR3 loop reads CASSVGLASEQYF. The CDR3 DNA reads TGTGCCAGCAGCGTGGGTCTAGCAAGCGAGCAGTACTTC.

The genes are TRBV19 and TRBJ2-2; 7 bases are a match to TRBD1. After removal of 9 bases from V and 7 bases from J, the junction contained 11 bases not matched to a gene. Germline loops: CDR1 LNHDA, CDR2 SQIVND (reference sequence). CDR3 size: 14 residues. CDR3 residues: CASIRDRGSGELFF. The CDR3 DNA is TGTGCCAGCATCCGGGACAGAGGGAGCGGGGAGCTGTTTTTT.

This sequence joins TRBV19 and TRBJ2-7; D is perhaps TRBD1 (6 bases). V was trimmed by 7 bases and J by 6 bases, leaving 10 bases between them. The CDR3 extends over 11 amino acids. Germline V CDR1 and CDR2: LNHDA, SQIVND (reference sequence). For the CDR3, the DNA is TGTGCCAGTAAGACAGGCACCGAGCAGTACTTC. It yields the protein CASKTGTEQYF.

The chain recombines TRBV28 with TRBJ1-2; possibly TRBD1 for D (5 bases). The germline CDR1 and CDR2 sequences are MDHEN and SYDVKM. V dropped 6 bases and J dropped 4 bases, with 15 bases sitting between them. The CDR3 sequence is 14 residues long. The CDR3 DNA sequence: TGTGCCAGCAGCCAAGGGGCAATACCCTATGGCTACACCTTC. This gives the protein CASSQGAIPYGYTF.

This clone was seen a single time. J is TRBJ1-5 and V is TRBV6-1; 9 bases align to TRBD1. The CDR3 is 16 residues long. The germline V gene encodes CDR1 MNHNS and CDR2 SASEGT. V was pared by 4 bases and J by 7 bases, with 11 bases of the junction left unmatched. CDR3 amino acids: CASSGRGQGFLQPQHF. In nucleotides, the CDR3 is TGTGCCAGCAGTGGGAGGGGACAGGGATTTTTACAGCCCCAGCATTTT.

The V call is TRBV2, the J call TRBJ2-1; a weak D match, TRBD1 (5 bases). Germline CDR1 reads SNHLY; CDR2 reads FYNNEI. The CDR3 sequence is 13 residues long. Between the trimmed V and J ends, which lost 7 bases and 4 bases, there was a span of 11 bases. The CDR3 sequence is CASIRRGYNEQFF. The CDR3 DNA sequence: TGTGCCAGCATCCGAAGGGGTTACAATGAGCAGTTCTTC.

V gene TRBV27 combines with J gene TRBJ1-5, with D possibly matching TRBD1 (6 bases). The CDR3 totals 16 residues. V gave up 1 base and J gave up 6 bases, with 16 bases separating them. CDR1 and CDR2 from the germline V gene are MNHEY and SMNVEV (reference sequence). The CDR3 nucleotides read TGTGCCAGCAGTTTATTAATTCCCCAGGGGAGTCAGCCCCAGCATTTT. Translated: CASSLLIPQGSQPQHF.

Only a few counts were recorded for this clone. The V gene is TRBV11-2, the J gene TRBJ1-2; possibly TRBD1 for D (6 bases). Trimming took off 2 bases at V and 3 bases at J, with 22 bases between the two ends. CDR1 is SGHAT, CDR2 FQNNGV, per germline. The CDR3 is 18 amino acids. CDR3 DNA sequence: TGTGCCAGCAGCTTAAGGGGAAGGGGGACCGCCCCGGACTATGGCTACACCTTC. Translation gives CASSLRGRGTAPDYGYTF.

This clone occurred once. This sequence joins TRBV2 and TRBJ2-3; no clear D gene. V gave up 6 bases and J gave up 7 bases, with 8 bases separating them. This CDR3 has 11 amino acids. CDR1 is SNHLY, CDR2 FYNNEI, per germline. The CDR3 DNA reads as TGTGCCAGCAGCAGAAGTAATACGCAGTATTTT. Its translation is CASSRSNTQYF.

The rearrangement joins TRBV4-2 to TRBJ2-1, with D hard to call. V gave up 2 bases and J gave up 10 bases, with 9 bases separating them. This CDR3 contains 12 residues. CDR1 is LGHNA, CDR2 YNFKEQ, per germline. The CDR3 loop reads CASSQRLGEQFF. CDR3 sequence (DNA): TGTGCCAGCAGCCAACGTTTGGGCGAGCAGTTCTTC.

This chain joins TRBV7-3 and TRBJ2-2; 7 bases agree with TRBD1. CDR3 length: 16 amino acids. Germline assignment: CDR1 SGHTA and CDR2 FQGTGA. V lost 1 base, J lost 2 bases, and 4 bases stayed unmatched. The CDR3 loop is CASSLMGQLNTGELFF. The CDR3 region has the DNA TGTGCCAGCAGCTTAATGGGACAGCTAAACACCGGGGAGCTGTTTTTT.

This clone showed up just once. The chain joins TRBV4-3 to TRBJ2-7; TRBD2 matches at 7 bases. The CDR3 has 15 residues. In germline, CDR1 is LGHNA, CDR2 YSLEER. Trimming removed 0 bases from V and 0 bases from J; junction bases left unmatched: 2. CDR3: CASSQDWGGSYEQYF. The CDR3 region has the DNA TGCGCCAGCAGCCAAGATTGGGGGGGCTCCTACGAGCAGTACTTC.

The chain couples TRBV7-2 to TRBJ1-4; 8 nucleotides agree with TRBD1. Germline V gene lookup returns CDR1 SGHTA and CDR2 FQGNSA. This CDR3 spans 15 amino acids. J gave up 4 bases and V 4 bases, and 5 bases lay outside the gene matches. Here the CDR3 DNA reads TGTGCCAGCAGCTCCAGGGGGCTTGGTAATGAAAAACTGTTTTTT. This gives the protein CASSSRGLGNEKLFF.

The chain joins TRBV27 to TRBJ2-6; TRBD2 matches at 7 bases. V was clipped by 2 bases and J by 2 bases; unmatched bases: 0. Germline values: CDR1 MNHEY, CDR2 SMNVEV (reference sequence). The CDR3 loop spans 15 amino acids. The CDR3 reads CASSLGGAGANVLTF. In nucleotides, the CDR3 is TGTGCCAGCAGTTTAGGGGGGGCTGGGGCCAACGTCCTGACTTTC.

The genes are TRBV9 and TRBJ2-5; perhaps TRBD2 as D (5 bases). The CDR3 extends over 15 amino acids. Germline V gives CDR1 SGDLS, CDR2 YYNGEE. V lost 0 bases, J lost 4 bases, and 13 bases lay in between. CDR3 bases: TGTGCCAGCAGCGTAGGATTAGGGAGAGGAGAGACCCAGTACTTC. Protein sequence: CASSVGLGRGETQYF. Full variable domain (outside the CDR3, taken from reference TRBV9 and TRBJ2-5): DSGVTQTPKHLITATGQRVTLRCSPRSGDLSVYWYQQSLDQGLQFLIQYYNGEERAKGNILERFSAQQFPDLHSELNLSSLELGDSALYFCASSVGLGRGETQYFGPGTRLLVL.

As DNA, the CDR3 is TGCGCCAGCATGGTCACAACCCAAGAGACCCAGTACTTC. Its translation is CASMVTTQETQYF. The chain employs TRBV5-1 and TRBJ2-5; the D is unclear. V was cut by 6 bases and J by 1 base, with 10 bases left in between. Germline lookup yields CDR1 SGHRS and CDR2 YFSETQ. The CDR3 loop spans 13 amino acids.

The chain has TRBV28 and TRBJ2-2, with D unclear. The CDR3 loop spans 13 amino acids. Germline V gene data show CDR1 as MDHEN and CDR2 as SYDVKM. Deletions cut 1 base from V and 7 bases from J, with 7 bases between. CDR3 nucleotides: TGTGCCAGCAGTTTATACAGCCACGGGGAGCTGTTTTTT. The encoded protein is CASSLYSHGELFF.